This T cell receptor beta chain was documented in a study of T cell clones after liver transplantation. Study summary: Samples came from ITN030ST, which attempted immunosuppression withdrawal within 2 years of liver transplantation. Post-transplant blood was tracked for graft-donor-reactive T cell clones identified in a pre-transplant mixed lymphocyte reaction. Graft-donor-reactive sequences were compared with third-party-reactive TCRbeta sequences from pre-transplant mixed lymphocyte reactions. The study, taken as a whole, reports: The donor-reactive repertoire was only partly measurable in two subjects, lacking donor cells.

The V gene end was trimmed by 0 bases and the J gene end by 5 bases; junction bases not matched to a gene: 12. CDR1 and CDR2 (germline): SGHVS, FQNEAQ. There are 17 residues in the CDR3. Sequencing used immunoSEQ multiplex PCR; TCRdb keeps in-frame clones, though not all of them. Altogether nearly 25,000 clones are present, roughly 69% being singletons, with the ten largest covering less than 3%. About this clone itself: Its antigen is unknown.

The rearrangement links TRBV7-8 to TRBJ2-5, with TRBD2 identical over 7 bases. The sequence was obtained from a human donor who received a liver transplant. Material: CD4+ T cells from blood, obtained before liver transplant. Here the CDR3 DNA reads TGTGCCAGCAGCTTAGCCGTGGCCCGCGGGGGTAGGGAGACCCAGTACTTC. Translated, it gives CASSLAVARGGRETQYF. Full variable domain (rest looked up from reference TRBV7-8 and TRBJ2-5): GAGVSQSPRYKVAKRGQDVALRCDPISGHVSLFWYQQALGQGPEFLTYFQNEAQLDKSGLPSDRFFAERPEGSVSTLKIQRTQQEDSAVYLCASSLAVARGGRETQYFGPGTRLLVL.